This TCR beta chain was profiled in a study of type 1 and type 2 diabetes patients. Study as a whole: CD4+ or CD8+ T cells were positively selected from PBMCs with microbeads. The whole study generated approximately 20 million paired-end reads. The study, taken as a whole, reports: Both CD4+ and CD8+ type 2 diabetes repertoires showed significantly higher diversity than type 1. Type 2 diabetes and control samples shared highly correlated V and J usage, averaging around 0.97.

On this clonotype itself: Its matching antigen is unknown.

The CDR3 is 13 amino acids. V was shortened by 4 bases and J by 6 bases, with 13 bases between the two germline ends. Germline CDR1 ENHRY, CDR2 SYGVKD. The PCR template was genomic DNA. Multiplex PCR with 30 forward and 13 reverse primers amplified the TCR beta CDR3. Each CDR3 protein is one row after TCRdb ran MiXCR on the multiplex PCR reads. The sample holds 280,000 or so distinct CDR3 sequences, around 50% seen once. This receptor was obtained from a young man with type 2 diabetes. This chain connects TRBV10-3 to TRBJ2-7; the D gene is possibly TRBD1 (6 bases). The source material was peripheral blood mononuclear cells (PBMCs). For the CDR3, the DNA is TGTGCCATCAGTGGGTCCGGCAGGGGCGAGCAGTACTTC. As protein: CAISGSGRGEQYF.